The entry that follows covers one T cell receptor beta chain sequence. Per the study methods: Estimation of nucleated cell counts was performed using reference gene primer amplification. Some clones are missing from TCRdb's copy, which holds only in-frame ones; the method was immunoSEQ multiplex PCR. D and trimming were read from the DNA, whereas the V and J calls and clone size are those reported in that table. The sample includes 40,000 to 55,000 clones, roughly 89% of them seen just once. The data derive from a study of blood T cell repertoires in COVID-19. Study overall: Samples taken during acute and convalescent COVID-19 were collected in the United States, Italy and Spain. T cells, B-cell-depleted T cells, or PBMCs provided the cDNA or gDNA that served as material.

V shed 8 bases and J shed 0 bases, with 17 bases lying between them. The germline V gene has CDR1 SGHVS and CDR2 FNYEAQ. This CDR3 spans 15 amino acids. The sample was peripheral blood. This chain links TRBV7-6 with TRBJ2-7; a possible D gene is TRBD1 (5 bases). The sequence was collected from a man in his 70s with active COVID-19. The CDR3 region is CASGKSRGSSYEQYF. The CDR3 bases are TGTGCCAGCGGAAAGTCTAGGGGAAGCTCCTACGAGCAGTACTTC. The variable domain in full, with the rest retrieved from reference TRBV7-6 and TRBJ2-7, is GAGVSQSPRYKVTKRGQDVALRCDPISGHVSLYWYRQALGQGPEFLTYFNYEAQQDKSGLPNDRFSAERPEGSISTLTIQRTEQRDSAMYRCASGKSRGSSYEQYFGPGTRLTVT.